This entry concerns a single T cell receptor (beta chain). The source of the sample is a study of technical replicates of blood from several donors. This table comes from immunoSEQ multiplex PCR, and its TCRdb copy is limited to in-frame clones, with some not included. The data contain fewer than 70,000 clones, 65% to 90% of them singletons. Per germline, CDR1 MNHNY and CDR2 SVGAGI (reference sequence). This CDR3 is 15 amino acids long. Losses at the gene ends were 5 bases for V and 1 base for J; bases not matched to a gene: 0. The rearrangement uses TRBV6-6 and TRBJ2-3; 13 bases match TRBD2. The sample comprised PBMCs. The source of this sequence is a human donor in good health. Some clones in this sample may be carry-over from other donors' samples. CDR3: CASSGLAGGTDTQYF. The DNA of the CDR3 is TGTGCCAGCAGTGGACTAGCGGGGGGCACAGATACGCAGTATTTT.